The 6 T cell receptor beta chains presented below share a single source sample, sequenced in a study of blood T cell repertoires in COVID-19. Assay used: immunoSEQ multiplex PCR; TCRdb lists only in-frame clones, some missing. The sample gives 140,000 to 150,000 clones, more than 75% of which show up once; roughly 4.5% is in the top ten. Sequenced input: peripheral blood. The receptors here all came from a man aged 60 to 75 with acute or convalescent COVID-19.

V gene TRBV29-1 combines with J gene TRBJ1-2, with a weak D call TRBD1 (5 bases). The CDR3 is made up of 13 amino acids. Trimming took 4 bases from V and 2 from J, leaving 11 bases between them. The germline CDR1 and CDR2 sequences are SQVTM and ANQGSEA. In DNA form, the CDR3 reads TGCAGCGTTGCGACAGATATCAACTATGGCTACACCTTC. Translating it yields CSVATDINYGYTF.

The CDR3 DNA is TGTGCCAGCAGCCACAGCGGGGGCTACAATGAGCAGTTCTTC. Amino acid sequence: CASSHSGGYNEQFF. The V gene is TRBV7-2, the J gene TRBJ2-1; 8 nucleotides agree with TRBD2. With 5 bases clipped from V and 3 bases from J, the junction kept 3 bases outside the gene matches. CDR3 size: 14 residues. Per the germline V gene, CDR1 is SGHTA and CDR2 is FQGNSA. The whole variable domain, filled in from reference TRBV7-2 and TRBJ2-1, reads GAGVSQSPSNKVTEKGKDVELRCDPISGHTALYWYRQSLGQGLEFLIYFQGNSAPDKSGLPSDRFSAERTGGSVSTLTIQRTQQEDSAVYLCASSHSGGYNEQFFGPGTRLTVL.

This sequence joins TRBV19 and TRBJ1-2, with TRBD1 as a possible D gene (5 bases). V shed 4 bases and J shed 8 bases, with 14 bases lying between them. CDR1 is LNHDA, CDR2 SQIVND, per germline (reference sequence). The CDR3 has 13 residues. The chain's CDR3 is CASSSDQGRGYTF. The CDR3 nucleotides are TGTGCCAGTAGTAGCGACCAGGGTCGGGGCTACACCTTC.

The chain uses TRBV9 and TRBJ2-7; the match to TRBD1 covers 10 bases. This CDR3 has 17 residues. Germline-derived CDR1 and CDR2 are SGDLS and YYNGEE. J was trimmed by 1 base and V by 6 bases; bases with no gene match: 13. CDR3 in amino acids: CASTRGSGTGDSYEQYF. CDR3 nucleotide sequence: TGTGCCAGCACCCGAGGTAGTGGGACAGGGGATTCCTACGAGCAGTACTTC.

V is TRBV7-9 and J is TRBJ2-3, with D hard to call. V shed 2 bases and J shed 0 bases, with 6 bases lying between them. Germline V gene sequence: CDR1 SEHNR, CDR2 FQNEAQ (reference sequence). This CDR3 is 14 amino acids long. DNA of the CDR3: TGTGCCAGCAGCTTATCACAGAGCACAGATACGCAGTATTTT. This encodes CASSLSQSTDTQYF.

The chain carries TRBV5-1 and TRBJ2-2, with D uncertain. The V end was cut by 3 bases, the J end by 5 bases, with 17 bases between. Germline CDR1 is SGHRS and CDR2 is YFSETQ. The CDR3 sequence is 16 residues long. CDR3 residues: CASSSILPPRTGELFF. The CDR3 DNA sequence: TGCGCCAGCAGCTCCATCCTCCCCCCTCGGACCGGGGAGCTGTTTTTT. The whole variable domain, filled in from reference TRBV5-1 and TRBJ2-2, reads KAGVTQTPRYLIKTRGQQVTLSCSPISGHRSVSWYQQTPGQGLQFLFEYFSETQRNKGNFPGRFSGRQFSNSRSEMNVSTLELGDSALYLCASSSILPPRTGELFFGEGSRLTVL.